The subject of this entry is one T cell receptor (beta chain). Its target is unknown. The time point is: peripheral blood 6 weeks after treatment start. From germline, CDR1 is KGHSH and CDR2 LQKENI. Unmatched junction bases numbered 7, after V lost 6 bases and J lost 4 bases. This CDR3 is 15 amino acids long. The data belong to a study of PD-L1 blockade in urothelial cancer. Study-level information: Enrolled patients had been treated previously with 0 to 3 chemotherapy regimens. Counts from blood samples showed a median of approximately 150,000 T cells. Blood was tested 3 weeks (second dose) and 6 weeks into treatment.

Study outcomes and limitations: Tumor-associated clones in the blood of durable-benefit patients grew more at 3 weeks.

The table came from immunoSEQ multiplex PCR; TCRdb's copy has only in-frame clones and leaves some out. The sample gives approximately 44,000 clones, more than 80% of which show up once; less than 8% is in the top ten. The TCR originated in a man between 65 and 80 years old with urothelial cancer. J is TRBJ1-5 and V is TRBV18; 9 nucleotides align to TRBD1. The sequenced sample was PBMCs, obtained around atezolizumab (anti-PD-L1) treatment. CDR3 nucleotides: TGTGCCAGCTCGTCCGGGACAGGGAATAATCAGCCCCAGCATTTT. It codes for CASSSGTGNNQPQHF.